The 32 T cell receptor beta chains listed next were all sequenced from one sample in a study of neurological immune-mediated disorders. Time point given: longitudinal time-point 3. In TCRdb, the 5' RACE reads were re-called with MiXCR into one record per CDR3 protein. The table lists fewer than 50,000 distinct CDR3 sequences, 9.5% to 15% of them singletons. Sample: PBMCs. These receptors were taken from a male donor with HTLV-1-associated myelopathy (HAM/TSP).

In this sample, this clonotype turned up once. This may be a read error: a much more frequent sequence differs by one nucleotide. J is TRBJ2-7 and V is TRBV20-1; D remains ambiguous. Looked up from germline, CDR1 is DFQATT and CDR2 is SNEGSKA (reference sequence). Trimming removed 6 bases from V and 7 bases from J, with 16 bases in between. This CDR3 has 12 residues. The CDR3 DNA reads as TGCAGTGCCCCGAGGATCAACAATGAGCAGTACTTC. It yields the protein CSAPRINNEQYF.

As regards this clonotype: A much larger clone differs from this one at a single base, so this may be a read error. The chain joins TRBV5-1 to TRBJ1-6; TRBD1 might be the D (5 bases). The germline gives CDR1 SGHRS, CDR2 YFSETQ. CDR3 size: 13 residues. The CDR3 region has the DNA TGCGCCAGCAGCTTGCGGGGGAGCTCACACCTCCACTTT. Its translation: CASSLRGSSHLHF.

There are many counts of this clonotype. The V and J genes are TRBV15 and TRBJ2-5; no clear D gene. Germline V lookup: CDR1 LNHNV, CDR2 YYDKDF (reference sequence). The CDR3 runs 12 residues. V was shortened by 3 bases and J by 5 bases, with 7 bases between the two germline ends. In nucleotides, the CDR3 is TGTGCCACCAGCAGGGGCTGGGAGACCCAGTACTTC. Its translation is CATSRGWETQYF.

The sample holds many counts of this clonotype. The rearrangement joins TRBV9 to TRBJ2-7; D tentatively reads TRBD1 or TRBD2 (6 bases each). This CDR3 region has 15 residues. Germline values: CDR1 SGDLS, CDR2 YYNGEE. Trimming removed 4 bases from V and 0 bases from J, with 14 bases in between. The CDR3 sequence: CASSRTTGTSYEQYF. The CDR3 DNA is TGTGCCAGCAGCCGGACTACAGGGACCTCCTACGAGCAGTACTTC.

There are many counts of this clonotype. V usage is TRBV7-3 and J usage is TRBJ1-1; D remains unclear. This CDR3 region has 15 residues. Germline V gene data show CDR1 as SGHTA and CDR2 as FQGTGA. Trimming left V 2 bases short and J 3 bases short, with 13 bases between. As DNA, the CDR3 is TGTGCCAGCAGCTTATTGGCCGGGGAGCACACTGAAGCTTTCTTT. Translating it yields CASSLLAGEHTEAFF. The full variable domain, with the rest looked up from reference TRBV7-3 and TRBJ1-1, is GAGVSQTPSNKVTEKGKYVELRCDPISGHTALYWYRQSLGQGPEFLIYFQGTGAADDSGLPNDRFFAVRPEGSVSTLKIQRTERGDSAVYLCASSLLAGEHTEAFFGQGTRLTVV.

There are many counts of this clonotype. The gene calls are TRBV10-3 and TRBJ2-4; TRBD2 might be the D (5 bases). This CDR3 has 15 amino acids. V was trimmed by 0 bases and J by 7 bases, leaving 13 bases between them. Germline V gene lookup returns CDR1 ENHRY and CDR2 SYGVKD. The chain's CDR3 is CAISESGPPGNIQYF. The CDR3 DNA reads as TGTGCCATCAGTGAGTCGGGCCCGCCGGGGAACATTCAGTACTTC.

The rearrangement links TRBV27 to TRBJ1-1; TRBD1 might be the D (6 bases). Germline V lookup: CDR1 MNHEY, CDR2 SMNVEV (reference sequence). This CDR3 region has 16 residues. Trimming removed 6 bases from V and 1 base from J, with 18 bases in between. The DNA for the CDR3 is TGTGCCAGCAGCTCCCGATACCAGGGGAAGAACACTGAAGCTTTCTTT. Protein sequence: CASSSRYQGKNTEAFF.

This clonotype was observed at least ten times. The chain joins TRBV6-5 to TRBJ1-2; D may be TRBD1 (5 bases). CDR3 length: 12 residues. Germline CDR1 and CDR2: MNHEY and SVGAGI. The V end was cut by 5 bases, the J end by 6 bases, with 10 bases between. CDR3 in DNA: TGTGCCAGCAGTGGGGGGACGGATGGCTACACCTTC. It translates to CASSGGTDGYTF.

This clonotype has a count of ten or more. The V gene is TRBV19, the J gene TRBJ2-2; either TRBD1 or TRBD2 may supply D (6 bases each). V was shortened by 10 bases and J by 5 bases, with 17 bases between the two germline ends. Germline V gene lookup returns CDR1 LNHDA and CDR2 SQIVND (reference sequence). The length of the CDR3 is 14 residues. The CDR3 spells CATSLGGETGELFF. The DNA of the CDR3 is TGTGCCACCTCTCTGGGGGGCGAAACCGGGGAGCTGTTTTTT.

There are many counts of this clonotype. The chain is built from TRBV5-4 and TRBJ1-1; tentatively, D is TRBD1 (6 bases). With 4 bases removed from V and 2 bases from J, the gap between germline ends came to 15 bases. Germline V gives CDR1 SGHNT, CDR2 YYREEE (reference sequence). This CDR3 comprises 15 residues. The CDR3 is CASSGASQGNTEAFF. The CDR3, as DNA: TGTGCCAGCAGCGGCGCATCACAGGGAAACACTGAAGCTTTCTTT.

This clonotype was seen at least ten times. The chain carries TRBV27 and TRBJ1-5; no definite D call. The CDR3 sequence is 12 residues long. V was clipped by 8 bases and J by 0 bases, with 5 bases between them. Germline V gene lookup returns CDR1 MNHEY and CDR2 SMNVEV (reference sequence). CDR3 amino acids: CASGRSNQPQHF. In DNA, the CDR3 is TGTGCCAGCGGCCGTAGCAATCAGCCCCAGCATTTT.

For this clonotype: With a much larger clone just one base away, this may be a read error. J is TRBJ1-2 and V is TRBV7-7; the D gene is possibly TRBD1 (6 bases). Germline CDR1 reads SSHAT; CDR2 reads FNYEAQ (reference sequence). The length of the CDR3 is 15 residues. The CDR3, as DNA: TGTGCTAGCAGCTTAGAAACAGGGTTGCCCTATGCCTACACCTTC. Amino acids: CASSLETGLPYAYTF.

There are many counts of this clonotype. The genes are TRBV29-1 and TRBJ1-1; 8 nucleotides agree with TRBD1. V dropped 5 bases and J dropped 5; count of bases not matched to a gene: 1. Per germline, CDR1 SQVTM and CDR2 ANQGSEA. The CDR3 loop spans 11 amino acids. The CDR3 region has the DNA TGCAGCGTTACAGGGGGGACTGAAGCTTTCTTT. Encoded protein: CSVTGGTEAFF.

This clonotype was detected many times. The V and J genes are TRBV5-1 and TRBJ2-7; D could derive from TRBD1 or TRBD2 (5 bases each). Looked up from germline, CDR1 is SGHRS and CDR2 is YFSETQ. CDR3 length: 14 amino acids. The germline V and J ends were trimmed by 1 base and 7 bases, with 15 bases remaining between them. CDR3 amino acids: CASSLSQGRGEQYF. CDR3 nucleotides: TGCGCCAGCAGCTTGAGCCAGGGACGCGGGGAGCAGTACTTC.

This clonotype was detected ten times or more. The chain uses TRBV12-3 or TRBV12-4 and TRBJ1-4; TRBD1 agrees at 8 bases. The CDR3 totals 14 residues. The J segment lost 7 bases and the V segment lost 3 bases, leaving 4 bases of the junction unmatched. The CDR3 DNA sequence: TGTGCCAGCAGTTTTGGTACAGGGGGTGAAAAACTGTTTTTT. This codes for CASSFGTGGEKLFF.

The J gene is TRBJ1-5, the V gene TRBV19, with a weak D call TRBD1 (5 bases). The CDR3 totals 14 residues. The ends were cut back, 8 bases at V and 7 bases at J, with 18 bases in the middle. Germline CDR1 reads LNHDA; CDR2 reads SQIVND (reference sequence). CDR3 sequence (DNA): TGTGCCAGTGCGGGGCAAGGGTTGAGGCAGCCCCAGCATTTT. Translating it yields CASAGQGLRQPQHF.

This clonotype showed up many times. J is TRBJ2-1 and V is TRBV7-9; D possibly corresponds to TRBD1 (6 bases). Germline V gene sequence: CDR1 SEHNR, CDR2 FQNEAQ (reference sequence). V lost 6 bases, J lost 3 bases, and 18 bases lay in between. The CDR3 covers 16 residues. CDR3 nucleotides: TGTGCCAGCAGTTATCTGGGACATGGGGGCTACAATGAGCAGTTCTTC. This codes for CASSYLGHGGYNEQFF.

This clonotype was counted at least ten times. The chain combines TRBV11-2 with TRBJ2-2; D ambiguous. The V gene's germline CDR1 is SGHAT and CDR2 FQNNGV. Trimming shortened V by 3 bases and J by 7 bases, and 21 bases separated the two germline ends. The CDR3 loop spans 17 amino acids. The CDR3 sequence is CASSLETSFWLGGELFF. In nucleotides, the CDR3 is TGTGCCAGCAGCTTGGAGACGAGTTTTTGGTTAGGCGGGGAGCTGTTTTTT. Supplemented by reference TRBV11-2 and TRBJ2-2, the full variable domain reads EAGVAQSPRYKIIEKRQSVAFWCNPISGHATLYWYQQILGQGPKLLIQFQNNGVVDDSQLPKDRFSAERLKGVDSTLKIQPAKLEDSAVYLCASSLETSFWLGGELFFGEGSRLTVL.

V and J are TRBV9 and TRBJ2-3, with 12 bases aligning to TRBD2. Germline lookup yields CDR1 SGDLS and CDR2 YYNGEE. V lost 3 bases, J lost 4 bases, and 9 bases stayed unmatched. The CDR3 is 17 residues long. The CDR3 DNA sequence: TGTGCCAGCAGCGAAAGACTAGCGGGGGTTTCGGCAGATACGCAGTATTTT. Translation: CASSERLAGVSADTQYF. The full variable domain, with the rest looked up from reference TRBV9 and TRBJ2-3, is DSGVTQTPKHLITATGQRVTLRCSPRSGDLSVYWYQQSLDQGLQFLIQYYNGEERAKGNILERFSAQQFPDLHSELNLSSLELGDSALYFCASSERLAGVSADTQYFGPGTRLTVL.

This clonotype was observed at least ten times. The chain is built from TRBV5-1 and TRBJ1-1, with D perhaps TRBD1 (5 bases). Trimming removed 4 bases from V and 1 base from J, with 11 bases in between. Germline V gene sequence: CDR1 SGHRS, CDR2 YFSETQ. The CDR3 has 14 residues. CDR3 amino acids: CASSGGTANTEAFF. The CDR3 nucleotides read TGCGCCAGCAGCGGGGGGACGGCGAACACTGAAGCTTTCTTT.

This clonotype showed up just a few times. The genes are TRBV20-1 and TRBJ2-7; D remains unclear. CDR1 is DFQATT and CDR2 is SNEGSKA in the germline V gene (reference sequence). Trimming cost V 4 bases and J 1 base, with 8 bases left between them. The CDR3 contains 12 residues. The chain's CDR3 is CSATEPSYEQYF. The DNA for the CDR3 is TGCAGTGCTACCGAACCATCCTACGAGCAGTACTTC.

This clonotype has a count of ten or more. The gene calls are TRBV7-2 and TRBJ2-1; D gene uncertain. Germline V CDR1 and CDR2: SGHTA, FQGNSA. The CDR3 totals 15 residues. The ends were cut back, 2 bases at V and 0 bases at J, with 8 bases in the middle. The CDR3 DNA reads TGTGCCAGCAGCTTACAAACTTCCTCCTACAATGAGCAGTTCTTC. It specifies CASSLQTSSYNEQFF.

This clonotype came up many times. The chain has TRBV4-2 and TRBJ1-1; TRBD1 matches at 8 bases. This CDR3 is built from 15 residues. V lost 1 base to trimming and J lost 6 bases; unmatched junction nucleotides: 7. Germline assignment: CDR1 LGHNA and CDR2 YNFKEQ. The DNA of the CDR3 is TGTGCCAGCAGCCAAGTCCGGACAGGGCGGCCTGAAGCTTTCTTT. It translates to CASSQVRTGRPEAFF.

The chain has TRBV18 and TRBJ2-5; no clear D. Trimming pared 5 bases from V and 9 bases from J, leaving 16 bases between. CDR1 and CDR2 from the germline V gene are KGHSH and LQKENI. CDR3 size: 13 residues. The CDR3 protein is CASSVAESSPQYF. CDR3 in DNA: TGTGCCAGCTCAGTTGCAGAATCCAGCCCCCAGTACTTC.

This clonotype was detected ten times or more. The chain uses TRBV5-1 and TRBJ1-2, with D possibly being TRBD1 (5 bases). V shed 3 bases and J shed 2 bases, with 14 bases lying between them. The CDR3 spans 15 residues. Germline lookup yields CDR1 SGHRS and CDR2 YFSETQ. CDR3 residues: CASSWSADINYGYTF. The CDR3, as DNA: TGCGCCAGCAGCTGGTCCGCGGACATCAACTATGGCTACACCTTC.

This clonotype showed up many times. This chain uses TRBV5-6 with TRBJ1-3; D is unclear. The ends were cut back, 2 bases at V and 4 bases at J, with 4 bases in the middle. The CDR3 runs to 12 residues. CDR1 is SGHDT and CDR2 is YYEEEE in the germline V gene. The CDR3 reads CASSFQGNTIYF. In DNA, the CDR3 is TGTGCCAGCAGCTTCCAGGGAAACACCATATATTTT.

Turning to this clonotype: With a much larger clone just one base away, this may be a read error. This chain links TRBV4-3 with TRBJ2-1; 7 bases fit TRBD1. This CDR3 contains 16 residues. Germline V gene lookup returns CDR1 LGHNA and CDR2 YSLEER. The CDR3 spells CASSQDIRTGYNVQFF. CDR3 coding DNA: TGCGCCAGCAGCCAAGATATAAGGACAGGATACAATGTGCAGTTCTTC.

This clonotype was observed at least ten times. DNA for the CDR3: TGTGCCAGCAGCTTCCGCTTTACAGGGACGGGGTACAATGAGCAGTTCTTC. Its protein is CASSFRFTGTGYNEQFF. The chain recombines TRBV7-6 with TRBJ2-1, with a weak D call TRBD1 (6 bases). Germline V gene lookup returns CDR1 SGHVS and CDR2 FNYEAQ. V was shortened by 3 bases and J by 4 bases, with 19 bases between the two germline ends. The CDR3 is made up of 17 amino acids.

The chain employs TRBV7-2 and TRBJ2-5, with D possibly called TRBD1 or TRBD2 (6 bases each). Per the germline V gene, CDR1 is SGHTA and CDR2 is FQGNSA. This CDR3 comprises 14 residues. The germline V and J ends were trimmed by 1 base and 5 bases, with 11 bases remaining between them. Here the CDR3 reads CASSLDGGRETQYF. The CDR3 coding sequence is TGTGCCAGCAGCTTAGACGGGGGCAGGGAGACCCAGTACTTC.

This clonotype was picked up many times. The CDR3 nucleotides are TGTGCCAGCAGCCAAGGGAGGGGGACGCGGGCCTGGAGCTCCTACAATGAGCAGTTCTTC. Its translation: CASSQGRGTRAWSSYNEQFF. V and J are TRBV3-1 and TRBJ2-1, with D possibly being TRBD1 or TRBD2 (6 bases each). This CDR3 region has 20 residues. Deletions cut 1 base from V and 0 bases from J, with 22 bases between. Germline V CDR1 and CDR2: LGHDT, YNNKEL (reference sequence).

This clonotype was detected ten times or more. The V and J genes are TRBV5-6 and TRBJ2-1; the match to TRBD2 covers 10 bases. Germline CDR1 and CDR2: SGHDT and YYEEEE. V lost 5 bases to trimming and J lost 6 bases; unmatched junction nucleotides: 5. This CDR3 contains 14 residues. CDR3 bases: TGTGCCAGCAGGGTTAGCGGGGGGCGCAATGAGCAGTTCTTC. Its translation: CASRVSGGRNEQFF.

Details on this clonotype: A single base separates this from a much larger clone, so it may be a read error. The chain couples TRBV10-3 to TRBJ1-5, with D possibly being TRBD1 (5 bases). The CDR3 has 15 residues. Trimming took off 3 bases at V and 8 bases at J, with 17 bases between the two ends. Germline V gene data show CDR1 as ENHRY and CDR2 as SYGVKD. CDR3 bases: TGTGCCATCAGTGAAGGGGAAGGGGCAGGGAAGCCCCAGCATTTT. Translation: CAISEGEGAGKPQHF.